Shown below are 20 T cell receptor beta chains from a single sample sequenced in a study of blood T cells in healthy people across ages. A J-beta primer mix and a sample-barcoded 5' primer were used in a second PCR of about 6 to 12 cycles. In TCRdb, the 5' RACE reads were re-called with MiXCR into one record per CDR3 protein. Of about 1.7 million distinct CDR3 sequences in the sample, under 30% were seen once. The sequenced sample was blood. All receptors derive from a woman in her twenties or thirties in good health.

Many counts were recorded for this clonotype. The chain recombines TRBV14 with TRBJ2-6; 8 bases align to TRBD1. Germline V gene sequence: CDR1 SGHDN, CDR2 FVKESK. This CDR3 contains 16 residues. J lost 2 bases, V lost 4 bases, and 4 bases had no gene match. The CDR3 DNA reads TGTGCCAGCAGCCGGACAGGGTCTACTGGGGCCAACGTCCTGACTTTC. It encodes CASSRTGSTGANVLTF.

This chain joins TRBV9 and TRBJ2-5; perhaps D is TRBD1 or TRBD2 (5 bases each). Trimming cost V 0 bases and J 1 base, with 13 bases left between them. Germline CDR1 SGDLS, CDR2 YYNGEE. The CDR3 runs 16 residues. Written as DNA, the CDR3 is TGTGCCAGCAGCGTAGGTTTATATGGGGGCCAAGAGACCCAGTACTTC. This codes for CASSVGLYGGQETQYF.

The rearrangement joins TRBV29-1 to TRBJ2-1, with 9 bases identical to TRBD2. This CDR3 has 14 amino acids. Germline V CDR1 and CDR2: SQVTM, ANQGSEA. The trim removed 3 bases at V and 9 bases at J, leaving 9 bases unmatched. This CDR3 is CSVDDAGGLGEQFF. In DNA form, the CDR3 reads TGCAGCGTTGATGATGCGGGGGGGCTTGGTGAGCAGTTCTTC.

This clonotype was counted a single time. This CDR3 is CASSQDGQGRKGYTF. CDR3 in DNA: TGTGCCAGCAGCCAAGACGGACAGGGAAGAAAAGGCTACACCTTC. The chain combines TRBV3-1 with TRBJ1-2; TRBD1 matches at 8 bases. The germline V gene encodes CDR1 LGHDT and CDR2 YNNKEL (reference sequence). CDR3 size: 15 residues. Trimming removed 0 bases from V and 8 bases from J; junction bases left unmatched: 8.

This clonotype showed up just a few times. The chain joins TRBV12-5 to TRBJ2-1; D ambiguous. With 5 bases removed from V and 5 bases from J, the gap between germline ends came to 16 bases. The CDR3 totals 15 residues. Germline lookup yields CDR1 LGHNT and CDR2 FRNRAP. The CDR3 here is CASGPLSNPDNEQFF. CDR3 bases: TGTGCTAGTGGTCCTCTGTCGAATCCTGACAATGAGCAGTTCTTC.

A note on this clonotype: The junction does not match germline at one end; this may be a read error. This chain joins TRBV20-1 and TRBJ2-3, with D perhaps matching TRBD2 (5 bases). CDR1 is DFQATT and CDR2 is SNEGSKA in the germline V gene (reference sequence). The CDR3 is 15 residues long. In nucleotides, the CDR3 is TGCGGTGCGGACTCCTTTCGGGATCGCACAGATACGCAGTATTTT. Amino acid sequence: CGADSFRDRTDTQYF.

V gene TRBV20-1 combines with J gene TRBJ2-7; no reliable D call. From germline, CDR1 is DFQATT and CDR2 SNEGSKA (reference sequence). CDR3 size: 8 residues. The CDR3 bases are TGCTGCCGCCACGAGCAGTACTTC. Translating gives CCRHEQYF.

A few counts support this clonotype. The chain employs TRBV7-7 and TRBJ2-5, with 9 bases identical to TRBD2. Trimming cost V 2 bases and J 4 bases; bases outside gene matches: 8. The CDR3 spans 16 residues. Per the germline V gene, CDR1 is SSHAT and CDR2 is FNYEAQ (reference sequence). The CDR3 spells CASSLISGGKTETQYF. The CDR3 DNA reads TGTGCCAGCAGCTTAATTAGCGGGGGTAAAACAGAGACCCAGTACTTC. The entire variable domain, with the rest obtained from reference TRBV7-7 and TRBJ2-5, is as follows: GAGVSQSPRYKVTKRGQDVTLRCDPISSHATLYWYQQALGQGPEFLTYFNYEAQPDKSGLPSDRFSAERPEGSISTLTIQRTEQRDSAMYRCASSLISGGKTETQYFGPGTRLLVL.

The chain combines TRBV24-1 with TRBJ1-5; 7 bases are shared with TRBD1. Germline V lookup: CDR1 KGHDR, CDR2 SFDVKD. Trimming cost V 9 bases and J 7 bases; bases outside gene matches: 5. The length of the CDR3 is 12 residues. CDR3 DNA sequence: TGTGCCACCTCGACAGGGAGCCAGCCCCAGCATTTT. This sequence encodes CATSTGSQPQHF.

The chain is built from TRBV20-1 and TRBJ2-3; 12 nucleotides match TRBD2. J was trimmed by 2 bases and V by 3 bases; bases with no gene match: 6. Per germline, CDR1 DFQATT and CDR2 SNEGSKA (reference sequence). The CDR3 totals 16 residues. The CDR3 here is CSASTPSGGVTDTQYF. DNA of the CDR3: TGCAGTGCTAGCACACCTAGCGGGGGGGTCACAGATACGCAGTATTTT.

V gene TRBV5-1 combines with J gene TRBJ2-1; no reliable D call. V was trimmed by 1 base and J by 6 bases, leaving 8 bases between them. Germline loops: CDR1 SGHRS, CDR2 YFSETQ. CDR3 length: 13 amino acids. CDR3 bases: TGCGCCAGCAGCTTGTATCTGGGCAATGAGCAGTTCTTC. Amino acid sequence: CASSLYLGNEQFF.

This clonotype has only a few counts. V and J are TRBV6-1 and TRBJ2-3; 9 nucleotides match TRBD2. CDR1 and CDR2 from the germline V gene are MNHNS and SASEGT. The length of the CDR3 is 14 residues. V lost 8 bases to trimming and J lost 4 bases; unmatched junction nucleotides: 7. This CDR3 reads CASSSGGTSDTQYF. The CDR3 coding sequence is TGTGCCAGCTCCAGCGGGGGGACTTCAGATACGCAGTATTTT.

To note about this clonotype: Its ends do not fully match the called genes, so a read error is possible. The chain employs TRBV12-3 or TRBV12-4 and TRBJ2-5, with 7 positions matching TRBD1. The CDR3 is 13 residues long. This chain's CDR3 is CAGSNDREETQYF. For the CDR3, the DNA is TGTGCCGGCAGTAACGACAGGGAAGAGACCCAGTACTTC.

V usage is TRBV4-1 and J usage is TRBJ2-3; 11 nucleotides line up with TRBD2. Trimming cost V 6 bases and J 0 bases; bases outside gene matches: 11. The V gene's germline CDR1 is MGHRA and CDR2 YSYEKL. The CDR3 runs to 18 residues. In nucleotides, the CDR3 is TGCGCCAGCAGGCCCCTGGATGGGACTAGCGGAAGCACAGATACGCAGTATTTT. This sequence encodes CASRPLDGTSGSTDTQYF.

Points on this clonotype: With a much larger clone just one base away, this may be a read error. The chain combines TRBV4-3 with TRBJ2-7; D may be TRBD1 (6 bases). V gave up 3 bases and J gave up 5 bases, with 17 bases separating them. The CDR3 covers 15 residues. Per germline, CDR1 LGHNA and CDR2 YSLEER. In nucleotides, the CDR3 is TGCGCCAGCAGCCAGAACAGGGTTCGGTCTAACGAGCAGTACTTC. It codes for CASSQNRVRSNEQYF.

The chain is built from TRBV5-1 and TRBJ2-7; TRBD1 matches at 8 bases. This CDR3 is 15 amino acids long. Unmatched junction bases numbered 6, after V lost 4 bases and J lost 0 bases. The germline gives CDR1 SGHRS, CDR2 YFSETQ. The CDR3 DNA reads TGCGCCAGCAGCCCAACACAGGGGGTCTCCTACGAGCAGTACTTC. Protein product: CASSPTQGVSYEQYF. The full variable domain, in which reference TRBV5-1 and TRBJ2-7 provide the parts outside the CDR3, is KAGVTQTPRYLIKTRGQQVTLSCSPISGHRSVSWYQQTPGQGLQFLFEYFSETQRNKGNFPGRFSGRQFSNSRSEMNVSTLELGDSALYLCASSPTQGVSYEQYFGPGTRLTVT.

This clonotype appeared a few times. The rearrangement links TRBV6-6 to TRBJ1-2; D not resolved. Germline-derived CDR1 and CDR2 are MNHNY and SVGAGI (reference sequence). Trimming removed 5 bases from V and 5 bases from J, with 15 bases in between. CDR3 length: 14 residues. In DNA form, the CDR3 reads TGTGCCAGCAGTCCCCGTCCGGAGATATATGGCTACACCTTC. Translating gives CASSPRPEIYGYTF.

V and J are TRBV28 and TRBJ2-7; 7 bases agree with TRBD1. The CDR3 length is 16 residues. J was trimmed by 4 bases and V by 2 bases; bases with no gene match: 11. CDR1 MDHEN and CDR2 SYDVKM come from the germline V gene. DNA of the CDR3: TGTGCCAGCAGTTTACGGGACAGATTGAACCTGTACGAGCAGTACTTC. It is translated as CASSLRDRLNLYEQYF.

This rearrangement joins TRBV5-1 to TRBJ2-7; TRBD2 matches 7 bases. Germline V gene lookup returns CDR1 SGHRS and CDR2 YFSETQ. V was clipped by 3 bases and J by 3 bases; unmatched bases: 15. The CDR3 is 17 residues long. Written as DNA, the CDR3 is TGCGCCAGCAGCTCCGCCCTGATCGGGAGCGGGGACTACGAGCAGTACTTC. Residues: CASSSALIGSGDYEQYF.

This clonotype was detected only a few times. CDR3 DNA sequence: TGCAGCGTTTGGCGACAGACTAACGAGCAGTACTTC. It codes for CSVWRQTNEQYF. This chain joins TRBV29-1 and TRBJ2-4; TRBD1 or TRBD2 may be the D gene (5 bases each). The DNA matches TRBJ2-7 better at its end, which makes the J call doubtful. The CDR3 extends over 12 amino acids. CDR1 SQVTM and CDR2 ANQGSEA come from the germline V gene.